This TCR beta chain was recovered during a study of T cell repertoires in cytomegalovirus infection. General study points: Ex vivo, HLA-C-restricted CMV-specific TCR beta clonotypes prevailed over the rest of the response. Using cumulative public TCR beta family frequency, the authors identified those who carried CMV together with the relevant HLA.

A remark on this clonotype: Its antigen is undetermined.

From germline, CDR1 is SGHVS and CDR2 FNYEAQ. This CDR3 spans 16 amino acids. The trim removed 2 bases at V and 3 bases at J, leaving 7 bases unmatched. TCRdb redid the calling of the reads with MiXCR, one entry per CDR3 protein. The sample has about 37,000 distinct CDR3 sequences; approximately 52% are singletons. V gene TRBV7-6 combines with J gene TRBJ2-1; 7 nucleotides line up with TRBD2. This receptor was identified in a human donor in good health (CMV status not recorded). Some clones in this sample may be carry-over from other donors' samples. The source was CD8+ T cells from cultured PBMCs, collected from culture after CMV antigen stimulation. CDR3 sequence reads: CASSLLGGGIYNEQFF. In DNA, the CDR3 is TGTGCCAGCAGCTTATTGGGCGGGGGAATCTACAATGAGCAGTTCTTC. The full variable domain, in which reference TRBV7-6 and TRBJ2-1 provide the parts outside the CDR3, is GAGVSQSPRYKVTKRGQDVALRCDPISGHVSLYWYRQALGQGPEFLTYFNYEAQQDKSGLPNDRFSAERPEGSISTLTIQRTEQRDSAMYRCASSLLGGGIYNEQFFGPGTRLTVL.